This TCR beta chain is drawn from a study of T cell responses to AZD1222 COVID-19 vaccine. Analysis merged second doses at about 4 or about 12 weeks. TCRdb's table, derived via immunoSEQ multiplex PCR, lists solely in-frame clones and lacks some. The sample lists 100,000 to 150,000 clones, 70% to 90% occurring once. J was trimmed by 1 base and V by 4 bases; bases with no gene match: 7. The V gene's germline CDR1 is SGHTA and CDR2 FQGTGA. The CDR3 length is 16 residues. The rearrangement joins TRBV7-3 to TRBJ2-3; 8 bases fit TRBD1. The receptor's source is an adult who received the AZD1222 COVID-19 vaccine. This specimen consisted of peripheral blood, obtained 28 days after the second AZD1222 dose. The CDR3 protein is CASSSQGALGTDTQYF. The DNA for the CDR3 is TGTGCCAGCAGCTCCCAGGGGGCGCTTGGCACAGATACGCAGTATTTT.